This is a list of T cell receptor beta chains from one sample in a study of cytomegalovirus exposure and HLA in healthy donors. This table comes from immunoSEQ multiplex PCR, and its TCRdb copy is limited to in-frame clones, with some not included. Here the sample spans under 200,000 clones, less than 80% being singletons. The sequenced sample was PBMCs. Every receptor here comes from a middle-aged woman in good health and CMV-seronegative. The CDR3 runs from the conserved cysteine through the conserved F or W. The D gene is left open where the match is weak. Only some rows state a clone size, as once, few, many or a class for expanded clones.

v_call: TRBV5-1; clone_size: .; j_call: TRBJ1-2; d_call: .; cdr3_aa: CASSLGQIYGYTF; cdr3_nt: TGCGCCAGCAGCTTGGGACAGATCTATGGCTACACCTTC
v_call: TRBV19; clone_size: .; j_call: TRBJ1-1; d_call: .; cdr3_aa: CASSILQGTEAFF; cdr3_nt: TGTGCCAGTAGTATATTACAGGGCACTGAAGCTTTCTTT
v_call: TRBV5-1; clone_size: .; j_call: TRBJ2-2; d_call: .; cdr3_aa: CASSSSTGNTGELFF; cdr3_nt: TGCGCCAGCAGCTCCTCGACAGGCAACACCGGGGAGCTGTTTTTT
v_call: TRBV5-1; clone_size: few; j_call: TRBJ2-3; d_call: TRBD2; cdr3_aa: CASSFLAVGTDTQYF; cdr3_nt: TGCGCCAGCAGCTTCCTAGCGGTGGGCACAGATACGCAGTATTTT
v_call: TRBV5-5; clone_size: .; j_call: TRBJ2-7; d_call: .; cdr3_aa: CASSFNWQANTEQYF; cdr3_nt: TGTGCCAGCAGCTTCAATTGGCAGGCTAACACGGAGCAGTACTTC
v_call: TRBV7-9; clone_size: few; j_call: TRBJ1-1; d_call: TRBD1; cdr3_aa: CASSLDRVTNTEAFF; cdr3_nt: TGTGCCAGCAGCCTAGACAGGGTAACGAACACTGAAGCTTTCTTT
v_call: TRBV5-4; clone_size: once; j_call: TRBJ2-1; d_call: .; cdr3_aa: CASSPGTGERNEQFF; cdr3_nt: TGTGCCAGCAGCCCCGGGACGGGGGAGCGGAATGAGCAGTTCTTC
v_call: TRBV10-1; clone_size: .; j_call: TRBJ2-3; d_call: .; cdr3_aa: CASSSGLNPQYF; cdr3_nt: TGCGCCAGCAGCTCTGGACTAAACCCCCAGTATTTT
v_call: TRBV5-1; clone_size: .; j_call: TRBJ1-1; d_call: .; cdr3_aa: CASSFKANTEAFF; cdr3_nt: TGCGCCAGCAGCTTTAAAGCGAACACTGAAGCTTTCTTT
v_call: TRBV7-7; clone_size: .; j_call: TRBJ2-3; d_call: TRBD2; cdr3_aa: CASSLTTGGLQDTQYF; cdr3_nt: TGTGCTAGCAGCTTAACTACGGGAGGGCTTCAAGATACGCAGTATTTT
v_call: TRBV9; clone_size: .; j_call: TRBJ2-7; d_call: TRBD2; cdr3_aa: CASSVGGGLAGNYEQYF; cdr3_nt: TGTGCCAGCAGCGTAGGGGGTGGGCTAGCGGGGAACTACGAGCAGTACTTC
v_call: TRBV7-9; clone_size: .; j_call: TRBJ2-1; d_call: TRBD1; cdr3_aa: CASSPGTGSFNEQFF; cdr3_nt: TGTGCCAGCAGCCCCGGGACAGGGAGTTTCAATGAGCAGTTCTTC
v_call: TRBV28; clone_size: .; j_call: TRBJ1-2; d_call: .; cdr3_aa: CASTKTEYGYTF; cdr3_nt: TGTGCCAGCACAAAGACAGAGTATGGCTACACCTTC
v_call: TRBV5-5; clone_size: .; j_call: TRBJ2-7; d_call: .; cdr3_aa: CASSWTTSYEQYF; cdr3_nt: TGTGCCAGCAGCTGGACAACCTCCTACGAGCAGTACTTC
v_call: TRBV6-6; clone_size: .; j_call: TRBJ2-1; d_call: .; cdr3_aa: CASSADFDNEQFF; cdr3_nt: TGTGCCAGCAGTGCGGACTTCGACAATGAGCAGTTCTTC
v_call: TRBV6-1; clone_size: once; j_call: TRBJ1-2; d_call: .; cdr3_aa: CASSPTGLYGYTF; cdr3_nt: TGTGCCAGCAGCCCCACAGGGCTGTATGGCTACACCTTC
v_call: TRBV5-4; clone_size: .; j_call: TRBJ2-7; d_call: TRBD1; cdr3_aa: CASSLTGAPYEQYF; cdr3_nt: TGTGCCAGCAGCTTGACAGGGGCACCCTACGAGCAGTACTTC
v_call: TRBV30; clone_size: .; j_call: TRBJ1-1; d_call: .; cdr3_aa: CAWSTANTEAFF; cdr3_nt: TGTGCCTGGAGTACAGCGAACACTGAAGCTTTCTTT